This T cell receptor (beta chain) emerged from a study of cytomegalovirus exposure and HLA in healthy donors. Findings and limits, study-wide: Productive rates of about 90% or about 30% were seen for most TCR beta V segments in an earlier analysis. Later work found most CMV-associated TCR beta chains apparently HLA-restricted. 87-base-pair reads could not separate some V segments, including TRBV6-2 and TRBV6-3. The authors later found HLA-associated TCR beta chains more clonally expanded than equally common others.

Per germline, CDR1 SGHNT and CDR2 YYREEE (reference sequence). The junction had 6 bases not matched to a gene; V was cut back by 9 bases and J by 2 bases. The CDR3 is 13 residues long. Both 60 Vbeta primers and 13 Jbeta primers went into the PCR. TCRdb keeps only in-frame clones here, not all; method: immunoSEQ multiplex PCR. The sample holds 150,000 to 200,000 clones, roughly 84% seen once. About this clone itself: Its target is not known.

This TCR came from a man between 18 and 29 years old in good health and CMV-seropositive. Sequenced material: PBMCs. The chain employs TRBV5-4 and TRBJ2-3, with TRBD2 matching 7 bases. This CDR3 reads CATRRGYTDTQYF. The CDR3 DNA is TGTGCCACCCGGCGGGGGTACACAGATACGCAGTATTTT. Combining the CDR3 with reference TRBV5-4 and TRBJ2-3 gives the whole variable domain ETGVTQSPTHLIKTRGQQVTLRCSSQSGHNTVSWYQQALGQGPQFIFQYYREEENGRGNFPPRFSGLQFPNYSSELNVNALELDDSALYLCATRRGYTDTQYFGPGTRLTVL.